These 25 T cell receptor beta chains share one sample of origin, sequenced in a study of blood T cells in healthy people across ages. Next came a second PCR, run for about 7 to 12 cycles, which used a sample-barcoded 5' primer along with a J-beta primer mix. Each CDR3 protein is one row after TCRdb ran MiXCR on the 5' RACE reads. The profile shows about 1.5 million distinct CDR3 sequences, roughly 43% of them singletons. Sample: blood. Every receptor here comes from a woman in her late teens or twenties in good health.

This clonotype was counted a few times. The chain is built from TRBV20-1 and TRBJ1-2, with 7 bases identical to TRBD1. The germline V gene encodes CDR1 DFQATT and CDR2 SNEGSKA (reference sequence). This CDR3 comprises 14 residues. J lost 4 bases, V lost 3 bases, and 8 bases had no gene match. The CDR3 DNA follows: TGCAGTGCTAGCCCCGGGACAGTTTTCTATGGCTACACCTTC. Protein sequence: CSASPGTVFYGYTF.

This rearrangement joins TRBV20-1 to TRBJ1-2, with 8 bases fitting TRBD1. Germline-derived CDR1 and CDR2 are DFQATT and SNEGSKA (reference sequence). The CDR3 length is 12 residues. With 5 bases clipped from V and 11 bases from J, the junction kept 10 bases outside the gene matches. The chain's CDR3 is CSAPGQASGYTF. CDR3 bases: TGCAGTGCTCCGGGACAGGCCAGTGGTTACACCTTC.

A few counts support this clonotype. V usage is TRBV15 and J usage is TRBJ1-2, with D possibly matching TRBD1 (5 bases). In germline, CDR1 is LNHNV, CDR2 YYDKDF (reference sequence). The V end lost 4 bases, the J end lost 4 bases, and 13 bases lay between the germline ends. This CDR3 is built from 14 residues. DNA for the CDR3: TGTGCCACCAGCAACAGGCATGGGTTCTATGGCTACACCTTC. Its translation: CATSNRHGFYGYTF.

A few counts support this clonotype. The chain uses TRBV12-3 or TRBV12-4 and TRBJ2-7; TRBD2 matches at 7 bases. V trimming: 3 bases; J trimming: 7 bases; junction bases outside the gene matches: 12. CDR3 length: 15 residues. CDR3 protein: CASSLLRERYNEQYF. The CDR3 coding sequence is TGTGCCAGCAGTTTGTTGCGGGAGCGGTACAATGAGCAGTACTTC.

The chain employs TRBV4-3 and TRBJ2-5; TRBD2 might be the D (5 bases). Trimming pared 1 base from V and 4 bases from J, leaving 16 bases between. Germline V gene sequence: CDR1 LGHNA, CDR2 YSLEER. The CDR3 spans 16 residues. In DNA form, the CDR3 reads TGCGCCAGCAGCCAAGGTGCAACGGGGTGGCGAGAGACCCAGTACTTC. Encoded protein: CASSQGATGWRETQYF.

Only a few counts were recorded for this clonotype. V and J are TRBV12-3 or TRBV12-4 and TRBJ1-2; weak D call: TRBD1 (5 bases). V was pared by 6 bases and J by 3 bases, with 11 bases between. This CDR3 has 13 residues. The CDR3 region is CASRGVYDYGYTF. In DNA form, the CDR3 reads TGTGCCAGCAGAGGGGTTTACGACTATGGCTACACCTTC.

In this sample, this clonotype turned up a few times. This chain links TRBV20-1 with TRBJ1-3, with 7 bases fitting TRBD1. Germline V gives CDR1 DFQATT, CDR2 SNEGSKA (reference sequence). V lost 6 bases and J lost 4; bases outside the gene matches: 12. The CDR3 has 15 amino acids. This CDR3 reads CSAARSTGLGNTIYF. CDR3 nucleotide sequence: TGCAGTGCCGCCAGATCGACAGGGTTAGGAAACACCATATATTTT.

The chain uses TRBV5-4 and TRBJ2-1; 11 bases align to TRBD2. The CDR3 is 15 amino acids. The germline V gene encodes CDR1 SGHNT and CDR2 YYREEE (reference sequence). The junction had 8 bases not matched to a gene; V was cut back by 5 bases and J by 7 bases. Here the CDR3 DNA reads TGTGCCAGCAGATTAGCGGGGGGGCGGAGGAATGAGCAGTTCTTC. It specifies CASRLAGGRRNEQFF.

Note on this clonotype: A much larger clone differs from this one at a single base, so this may be a read error. This chain joins TRBV28 and TRBJ2-7, with D unclear. The germline gives CDR1 MDHEN, CDR2 SYDVKM. V was shortened by 6 bases and J by 2 bases, with 5 bases between the two germline ends. The CDR3 covers 11 residues. CDR3 sequence: CASREAYEQYF. CDR3 DNA sequence: TGTGCCAGCAGAGAAGCCTACGAGCAGTACTTC.

The V and J genes are TRBV7-2 and TRBJ1-2; the D is unclear. The CDR3 consists of 14 residues. Trimming took 0 bases from V and 3 from J, leaving 8 bases between them. The germline gives CDR1 SGHTA, CDR2 FQGNSA. CDR3 sequence (DNA): TGTGCCAGCAGCTTAGCAAGGCCAGACTATGGCTACACCTTC. It translates to CASSLARPDYGYTF.

This chain links TRBV20-1 with TRBJ2-2; D is undetermined. In germline, CDR1 is DFQATT, CDR2 SNEGSKA (reference sequence). The ends were cut back, 3 bases at V and 4 bases at J, with 15 bases in the middle. CDR3 length: 15 residues. The CDR3 loop is CSASFQSPSTGELFF. CDR3 DNA: TGCAGTGCTAGTTTTCAAAGCCCAAGCACCGGGGAGCTGTTTTTT.

The rearrangement joins TRBV6-6 to TRBJ1-5, with TRBD1 matching over 8 bases. Germline values: CDR1 MNHNY, CDR2 SVGAGI (reference sequence). The CDR3 loop spans 14 amino acids. The ends lost 7 bases at V and 0 bases at J; junction bases unmatched: 2. The CDR3 loop reads CASIGQGSNQPQHF. CDR3 in DNA: TGTGCCAGCATCGGACAGGGTAGCAATCAGCCCCAGCATTTT.

Only a few counts were recorded for this clonotype. V and J are TRBV6-2 or TRBV6-3 and TRBJ2-1; 11 bases are shared with TRBD2. The CDR3 is 12 residues long. Germline assignment: CDR1 MNHEY and CDR2 SVGEGT. Germline trimming cut 2 bases from V and 15 bases from J; bases unmatched to any gene: 3. The CDR3 DNA reads as TGTGCCAGCAGTTACCTAGCGGGAGGCCTGTTCTTC. This encodes CASSYLAGGLFF.

The rearrangement joins TRBV2 to TRBJ2-4, with a possible D match to TRBD2 (6 bases). The J call may be incorrect, as the DNA end agrees better with TRBJ2-7. The CDR3 runs to 14 residues. Germline V gives CDR1 SNHLY, CDR2 FYNNEI. The CDR3 DNA reads TGTGCCAGCATTATAATGGAGGGTGCCTACGAGCAGTACTTC. This translates into CASIIMEGAYEQYF.

The chain links TRBV7-2 to TRBJ2-7; TRBD2 matches 10 bases. J was trimmed by 4 bases and V by 0 bases; bases with no gene match: 15. The CDR3 is 19 amino acids. Germline V CDR1 and CDR2: SGHTA, FQGNSA. The CDR3 loop is CASSLAGFSGGAIGYEQYF. The CDR3 DNA sequence: TGTGCCAGCAGCTTAGCTGGGTTCAGCGGGGGGGCCATAGGATACGAGCAGTACTTC.

Remarks on this clonotype: A junction boundary mismatches the germline segment, possibly from a read error. The rearrangement links TRBV4-3 to TRBJ2-7, with 10 bases identical to TRBD1. The CDR3 totals 14 residues. CDR1 and CDR2 from the germline V gene are LGHNA and YSLEER. CDR3 sequence: CTSSQDRGLREQYF. The CDR3 DNA is TGCACCAGCAGCCAAGACAGGGGGCTCCGCGAGCAGTACTTC.

For the CDR3, the DNA is TGTGCCAGCAGTTACCTTAAGTTCGGGGGCTACACCTTC. Encoded protein: CASSYLKFGGYTF. The V gene is TRBV6-5, the J gene TRBJ1-2; D ambiguous. Germline values: CDR1 MNHEY, CDR2 SVGAGI. The CDR3 has 13 amino acids. V lost 2 bases and J 8 bases, leaving 12 bases between the germline ends.

This clonotype was observed a handful of times. The chain is built from TRBV4-1 and TRBJ2-7; D possibly corresponds to TRBD2 (6 bases). CDR1 MGHRA and CDR2 YSYEKL come from the germline V gene. CDR3 length equals 17 residues. Trimming shortened V by 6 bases and J by 2 bases, and 23 bases separated the two germline ends. CDR3 DNA: TGCGCCAGCAGATTGACGCTAATGCAGGGAGGCCCCTACGAGCAGTACTTC. It is translated as CASRLTLMQGGPYEQYF.

The chain employs TRBV4-1 and TRBJ2-1, with a weak D call TRBD1 (6 bases). Per germline, CDR1 MGHRA and CDR2 YSYEKL. V shed 4 bases and J shed 6 bases, with 19 bases lying between them. This CDR3 spans 16 amino acids. The CDR3, as DNA: TGCGCCAGCAGCCCCCTCCGGGTCGCAGGGGCCAATGAGCAGTTCTTC. It yields the protein CASSPLRVAGANEQFF.

This clonotype was observed a few times. This chain joins TRBV4-3 and TRBJ2-6; D might be TRBD1 or TRBD2, each matching 5 bases. The V gene's germline CDR1 is LGHNA and CDR2 YSLEER. Deletions cut 3 bases from V and 0 bases from J, with 18 bases between. The CDR3 totals 19 residues. The CDR3 bases are TGCGCCAGCAGCCAGCTCTCCGGGGCTACCATCTCTGGGGCCAACGTCCTGACTTTC. Translating gives CASSQLSGATISGANVLTF.

V is TRBV9 and J is TRBJ2-2; D uncertain. Per the germline V gene, CDR1 is SGDLS and CDR2 is YYNGEE. V lost 0 bases and J 7 bases, leaving 10 bases between the germline ends. CDR3 length: 14 amino acids. The CDR3 spells CASSVATTLGELFF. CDR3 nucleotide sequence: TGTGCCAGCAGCGTAGCTACAACTCTCGGGGAGCTGTTTTTT.

This clonotype was detected only a few times. This sequence joins TRBV20-1 and TRBJ1-1; 8 bases are a match to TRBD1. The CDR3 contains 12 residues. Looked up from germline, CDR1 is DFQATT and CDR2 is SNEGSKA (reference sequence). CDR3 residues: CSATGGNTEAFF. As DNA, the CDR3 is TGCAGCGCAACAGGGGGGAACACTGAAGCTTTCTTT.

The rearrangement uses TRBV20-1 and TRBJ1-2; D perhaps matches TRBD1 (6 bases). Trimming took 6 bases from V and 4 from J, leaving 15 bases between them. This CDR3 comprises 13 residues. The germline CDR1 and CDR2 sequences are DFQATT and SNEGSKA (reference sequence). Here the CDR3 DNA reads TGCAGTGCGCTGGACAGCTCCTTCTATGGCTACACCTTC. Its protein product is CSALDSSFYGYTF.

This clonotype was observed a few times. The gene calls are TRBV6-2 or TRBV6-3 and TRBJ2-4; D remains ambiguous. The J call may be incorrect, as the DNA end agrees better with TRBJ2-7. This CDR3 is 13 amino acids long. CDR1 is MNHEY and CDR2 is SVGEGT in the germline V gene. The CDR3 protein is CASSERAYYEQYF. The CDR3 DNA is TGTGCCAGCAGTGAAAGGGCCTACTACGAGCAGTACTTC.

J is TRBJ1-5 and V is TRBV2; 10 bases are a match to TRBD1. The germline V gene has CDR1 SNHLY and CDR2 FYNNEI. Trimming cost V 8 bases and J 2 bases; bases outside gene matches: 9. This CDR3 contains 16 residues. The DNA of the CDR3 is TGTGCCAGCGGGGGACAGGGGATATTCGGCAATCAGCCCCAGCATTTT. Translated, it gives CASGGQGIFGNQPQHF.